The rows below give T cell receptor beta chains drawn from one sample of a study of blood T cell repertoires in COVID-19. TCRdb's table, derived via immunoSEQ multiplex PCR, lists solely in-frame clones and lacks some. The sample holds tens of thousands of clones, about nine tenths seen once. The source material was peripheral blood. Every receptor here comes from a woman aged 70-85 years with acute or convalescent COVID-19. Both conserved end residues are part of each CDR3. D genes are given only for firm matches.

V gene: TRBV28
D gene: TRBD1
J gene: TRBJ1-4
CDR3 DNA: TGTGCCAGCAGCTTATCCCCTCGGGACAGTGAAAAACTGTTTTTT
CDR3 protein: CASSLSPRDSEKLFF

V gene: TRBV30
D gene: -
J gene: TRBJ1-2
CDR3 DNA: TGTGCCTGGAGCGCAGGGCTCCTCTATGGCTACACCTTC
CDR3 protein: CAWSAGLLYGYTF

V gene: TRBV19
D gene: TRBD2
J gene: TRBJ2-2
CDR3 DNA: TGTGCCAGTAGTCGTCTAGCGGGAGAGAACACCGGGGAGCTGTTTTTT
CDR3 protein: CASSRLAGENTGELFF

V gene: TRBV10-1
D gene: -
J gene: TRBJ1-4
CDR3 DNA: TGCGCCAGCAGTGAGTCTTCTGCTAATGAAAAACTGTTTTTT
CDR3 protein: CASSESSANEKLFF

V gene: TRBV5-6
D gene: TRBD1
J gene: TRBJ1-2
CDR3 DNA: TGTGCCAGCAGCGTCGGACAGGGTGTGGACTATGGCTACACCTTC
CDR3 protein: CASSVGQGVDYGYTF

V gene: TRBV28
D gene: -
J gene: TRBJ1-5
CDR3 DNA: TGTGCCAGCAGTCAGGGTACTCAGCCCCAGCATTTT
CDR3 protein: CASSQGTQPQHF

V gene: TRBV6-1
D gene: -
J gene: TRBJ1-5
CDR3 DNA: TGTGCCAGCAGTGTAGCGGGGTGGGAGGCGCCCCAGCATTTT
CDR3 protein: CASSVAGWEAPQHF

V gene: TRBV6-2/TRBV6-3
D gene: TRBD1
J gene: TRBJ1-5
CDR3 DNA: TGTGCCAGCAGTTGGACAGGGGGGACTCAGCCCCAGCATTTT
CDR3 protein: CASSWTGGTQPQHF

V gene: TRBV14
D gene: TRBD1
J gene: TRBJ1-2
CDR3 DNA: TGTGCCAGCAGCCAAGACAGGGGGCCGGGGTATGACTACACCTTC
CDR3 protein: CASSQDRGPGYDYTF

V gene: TRBV5-1
D gene: -
J gene: TRBJ2-7
CDR3 DNA: TGCGCCAGCAGCTTGACCGGAATGCCCAACAGATACGAGCAGTACTTC
CDR3 protein: CASSLTGMPNRYEQYF

V gene: TRBV5-1
D gene: TRBD1
J gene: TRBJ2-2
CDR3 DNA: TGCGCCAGCAGCGGGACAGGGGTCTCCGGGGAGCTGTTTTTT
CDR3 protein: CASSGTGVSGELFF

V gene: TRBV2
D gene: TRBD1
J gene: TRBJ1-6
CDR3 DNA: TGTGCCAGCAGATCCACAGGGGGCGATAATTCACCCCTCCACTTT
CDR3 protein: CASRSTGGDNSPLHF

V gene: TRBV2
D gene: TRBD2
J gene: TRBJ2-3
CDR3 DNA: TGTGCCAGCAGTGAAGACAATGGAGCGGGGGGTAAAGATACGCAGTATTTT
CDR3 protein: CASSEDNGAGGKDTQYF

V gene: TRBV28
D gene: -
J gene: TRBJ1-2
CDR3 DNA: TGTGCCAGCAGAGTACAGGGTCAGGGCTACACCTTC
CDR3 protein: CASRVQGQGYTF

V gene: TRBV2
D gene: TRBD2
J gene: TRBJ2-1
CDR3 DNA: TGTGCCAGCAGTGTTTCTAGCGGGGGGAGTGAGCAGTTCTTC
CDR3 protein: CASSVSSGGSEQFF

V gene: TRBV5-4
D gene: -
J gene: TRBJ2-2
CDR3 DNA: TGTGCCAGCAGCCTCGAGGGAACAGACACCGGGGAGCTGTTTTTT
CDR3 protein: CASSLEGTDTGELFF

V gene: TRBV4-3
D gene: TRBD1
J gene: TRBJ1-2
CDR3 DNA: TGCGCCAGCAGCCAAGTGGGACAGGGGTCCTACACCTTC
CDR3 protein: CASSQVGQGSYTF